Presented here are 10 T cell receptor beta chains from one specimen sequenced in a study of technical replicates of blood from several donors. Repertoires were generated with immunoSEQ multiplex PCR, while TCRdb's copy carries only in-frame clones and drops some. This table holds about 58,000 clones, less than 95% found once. What was sequenced was PBMCs. These receptor sequences come from a human donor in good health. Some clones in this sample may be carry-over from other donors' samples.

The V call is TRBV5-4, the J call TRBJ1-6; tentatively, D is TRBD1 (6 bases). The germline V gene has CDR1 SGHNT and CDR2 YYREEE (reference sequence). The germline V and J ends were trimmed by 2 bases and 10 bases, with 16 bases remaining between them. CDR3 size: 15 residues. CDR3 sequence (DNA): TGTGCCAGCAGCTTCGGGTACCAACAGGGATCACCCCTCCACTTT. It codes for CASSFGYQQGSPLHF.

The gene calls are TRBV4-2 and TRBJ2-1; TRBD2 matches 8 bases. V was clipped by 4 bases and J by 8 bases; unmatched bases: 7. This CDR3 region has 14 residues. The germline V gene encodes CDR1 LGHNA and CDR2 YNFKEQ. The CDR3 DNA sequence: TGTGCCAGCAGCCCACGGAGCGGGAGTGATGAGCAGTTCTTC. Residues: CASSPRSGSDEQFF.

J is TRBJ1-1 and V is TRBV4-2; unclear D gene. The CDR3 extends over 15 amino acids. V lost 4 bases, J lost 4 bases, and 16 bases lay in between. Germline V gene data show CDR1 as LGHNA and CDR2 as YNFKEQ. The CDR3 region has the DNA TGTGCCAGCAGCCCCCCTGAGAGAGGAGGCACTGAAGCTTTCTTT. Translated: CASSPPERGGTEAFF.

V gene TRBV7-9 combines with J gene TRBJ2-5; TRBD1 is a possible D gene (6 bases). Germline CDR1 SEHNR, CDR2 FQNEAQ (reference sequence). The germline V and J ends were trimmed by 4 bases and 5 bases, with 11 bases remaining between them. The CDR3 covers 13 residues. DNA of the CDR3: TGTGCCAGCAGCTACAGGGTCGAGGAGACCCAGTACTTC. As protein: CASSYRVEETQYF.

The V gene is TRBV29-1, the J gene TRBJ2-3; D uncertain. V lost 2 bases, J lost 8 bases, and 5 bases lay in between. Germline CDR1 and CDR2: SQVTM and ANQGSEA. CDR3 length: 10 amino acids. CDR3 sequence reads: CSVESSTQYF. CDR3 coding DNA: TGCAGCGTTGAATCCAGTACGCAGTATTTT.

The chain is built from TRBV5-1 and TRBJ1-2; D gene uncertain. Germline CDR1 is SGHRS and CDR2 is YFSETQ. The V gene lost 1 base and the J gene lost 2 bases, with 6 bases spanning the gap. The length of the CDR3 is 13 residues. The CDR3 bases are TGCGCCAGCAGCTTGTCACAGAACTATGGCTACACCTTC. Its translation: CASSLSQNYGYTF.

This clone appeared once. The chain employs TRBV5-8 and TRBJ1-1; TRBD1 aligns across 10 bases. Germline-derived CDR1 and CDR2 are SGHTS and YDEGEE. CDR3 size: 17 residues. The V gene end was trimmed by 1 base and the J gene end by 3 bases; junction bases not matched to a gene: 9. The CDR3 coding sequence is TGTGCCAGCAGCTTGCGACAGGGGGCGAGGATGTACACTGAAGCTTTCTTT. Its translation is CASSLRQGARMYTEAFF. Filled out from reference TRBV5-8 and TRBJ1-1, the complete variable domain reads EAGVTQSPTHLIKTRGQQATLRCSPISGHTSVYWYQQALGLGLQFLLWYDEGEERNRGNFPPRFSGRQFPNYSSELNVNALELEDSALYLCASSLRQGARMYTEAFFGQGTRLTVV.

This chain connects TRBV28 to TRBJ1-1, with 10 bases aligning to TRBD1. CDR1 and CDR2 from the germline V gene are MDHEN and SYDVKM. The CDR3 is 12 residues long. Unmatched junction bases numbered 6, after V lost 6 bases and J lost 11 bases. The CDR3 DNA reads TGTGCCAGCAGGACAGGGGGCACTAGGGCTTTCTTT. This sequence encodes CASRTGGTRAFF.

J is TRBJ2-7 and V is TRBV5-1; 9 nucleotides line up with TRBD2. Germline values: CDR1 SGHRS, CDR2 YFSETQ. With V trimmed by 5 bases and J by 5 bases, 14 bases remained unmatched. This CDR3 has 16 amino acids. The CDR3 is CASSLGVAGGPDEQYF. CDR3 sequence (DNA): TGCGCCAGCAGTCTTGGGGTCGCGGGAGGGCCAGACGAGCAGTACTTC.

The chain employs TRBV30 and TRBJ1-2; 7 positions agree with TRBD1. CDR3 length: 12 amino acids. The germline V gene encodes CDR1 GTSNPN and CDR2 SVGIG (reference sequence). The junction had 1 base not matched to a gene; V was cut back by 1 base and J by 5 bases. CDR3 bases: TGTGCCTGGAGTGAACAGGGGTATGGCTACACCTTC. It translates to CAWSEQGYGYTF.